Shown below are 2 T cell receptor beta chains from a single sample sequenced in a study of brain metastases from non-small cell lung cancer. Sequencing used immunoSEQ multiplex PCR; TCRdb keeps in-frame clones, though not all of them. The sample contains over 3,500 clones, about 80% of which appear only once. Sequenced input: primary lung tumor tissue. Receptor source: a donor aged 40 or over with non-small cell lung cancer.

The chain uses TRBV3-1 (or the pseudogene TRBV3-2) and TRBJ2-4, with TRBD2 matching 13 bases. The CDR3 loop spans 20 amino acids. In germline, CDR1 is LGHDT, CDR2 YNNKEL (reference sequence). The junction had 15 bases not matched to a gene; V was cut back by 4 bases and J by 3 bases. In DNA, the CDR3 is TGTGCCAGCAGCCCGTTGGGACTAGCGGGGCCCGTTTTGGGCAAAAACATTCAGTACTTC. Residues: CASSPLGLAGPVLGKNIQYF.

The rearrangement links TRBV9 to TRBJ2-2; 7 positions match TRBD2. This CDR3 is 16 amino acids long. Germline V CDR1 and CDR2: SGDLS, YYNGEE. V shed 0 bases, J shed 5 bases, and the junction held 7 bases outside the gene matches. For the CDR3, the DNA is TGTGCCAGCAGCGTAGGACCAAGCGGGGAGACCGGGGAGCTGTTTTTT. Protein: CASSVGPSGETGELFF.